This T cell receptor (beta chain) was profiled in a study of cytomegalovirus exposure and HLA in healthy donors. Findings of the study overall: Reported findings show TCR beta sequences accurately forecast HLA-A and HLA-B alleles in most subjects.

CDR1 and CDR2 from the germline V gene are MNHEY and SVGAGI. J gave up 6 bases and V 4 bases, and 5 bases lay outside the gene matches. CDR3 length: 14 residues. The primer mix had 60 Vbeta and 13 Jbeta primers. The authors' processing: The count from a later analysis was 65 million to 90 million unique TCR beta chains, around 10 million of them shared. The method was immunoSEQ multiplex PCR; TCRdb's version includes in-frame clones alone and lacks a portion of them. V and J calls and clone size are given by that table; D and trimming were obtained from the DNA. The sample lists approximately 110,000 clones; 70% were seen once. A word on this clone: Its matching antigen is unknown.

This sequence joins TRBV6-5 and TRBJ2-3, with TRBD2 identical over 9 bases. Specimen: PBMCs. The TCR originated in a man aged 25 to 45 in good health and CMV-seropositive. The CDR3 loop is CASSWGLAGDTQYF. The CDR3 DNA is TGTGCCAGCAGTTGGGGACTAGCAGGGGATACGCAGTATTTT.